These 25 T cell receptor beta chains were all obtained from the same sample, sequenced in a study of spatial heterogeneity in lung cancer. TCRdb re-analysed the 5' RACE reads in MiXCR, keeping a single row per CDR3 protein. The sample shows around 13,000 distinct CDR3 sequences, about 4.6% of them seen only once. Their antigen targets remain unknown. Specified time point: sample taken at primary tumor resection. The study's findings and limits: One measure, the expanded intratumoral alpha and beta TCR count, tracked tumor mutation counts.

The sequencing here drew on lung tumor tissue, taken at surgery. The receptors come from a male donor with early-stage non-small cell lung cancer.

There are many counts of this clonotype. The chain employs TRBV20-1 and TRBJ2-7; 8 bases agree with TRBD2. From germline, CDR1 is DFQATT and CDR2 SNEGSKA (reference sequence). Germline trimming cut 0 bases from V and 2 bases from J; bases unmatched to any gene: 12. The CDR3 consists of 17 residues. The DNA of the CDR3 is TGCAGTGCTAGAGATTTGGGTCAACCGGGGGGGACCTACGAGCAGTACTTC. Protein product: CSARDLGQPGGTYEQYF.

This clonotype was observed at least ten times. This sequence joins TRBV9 and TRBJ2-7, with D unresolved. V was cut by 4 bases and J by 1 base, with 9 bases left in between. Germline loops: CDR1 SGDLS, CDR2 YYNGEE. The length of the CDR3 is 13 residues. CDR3 in amino acids: CASSRGGSYEQYF. CDR3 DNA: TGTGCCAGCAGCCGAGGTGGGTCCTACGAGCAGTACTTC.

This clonotype was picked up many times. The chain is built from TRBV6-6 and TRBJ1-1, with D tentatively TRBD1 (6 bases). The ends were cut back, 0 bases at V and 5 bases at J, with 13 bases in the middle. The CDR3 covers 15 residues. CDR1 is MNHNY and CDR2 is SVGAGI in the germline V gene (reference sequence). The CDR3 region has the DNA TGTGCCAGCAGTTACTCGAGGGGGAGAGCGACTGAAGCTTTCTTT. Residues: CASSYSRGRATEAFF.

At least ten counts were recorded for this clonotype. V is TRBV7-6 and J is TRBJ2-3; 7 bases agree with TRBD2. The V segment lost 4 bases and the J segment 2 bases; nucleotides outside the gene matches: 3. Per germline, CDR1 SGHVS and CDR2 FNYEAQ. The CDR3 contains 14 residues. The CDR3: CASSSGGTTDTQYF. For the CDR3, the DNA is TGTGCCAGCAGCTCCGGGGGGACCACAGATACGCAGTATTTT.

This clonotype is deemed medium-sized (0.01 to 0.1%). The genes are TRBV7-9 and TRBJ2-7; 9 nucleotides agree with TRBD1. The CDR3 runs 16 residues. CDR1 and CDR2 from the germline V gene are SEHNR and FQNEAQ (reference sequence). The J segment lost 0 bases and the V segment lost 5 bases, leaving 8 bases of the junction unmatched. The CDR3 DNA is TGTGCCAGCAGCCCCCAGGGACAGGGAGTCTCCTACGAGCAGTACTTC. Encoded protein: CASSPQGQGVSYEQYF.

This clonotype is deemed medium-sized (0.01 to 0.1%). V usage is TRBV27 and J usage is TRBJ1-5, with unresolved D. Germline CDR1 reads MNHEY; CDR2 reads SMNVEV (reference sequence). V lost 0 bases and J 7 bases, leaving 10 bases between the germline ends. The CDR3 is 14 residues long. CDR3 DNA: TGTGCCAGCAGTTTATCCGGAGGAGGCCAGCCCCAGCATTTT. As protein: CASSLSGGGQPQHF.

Ten or more counts support this clonotype. The genes are TRBV6-2 or TRBV6-3 and TRBJ2-5, with 13 bases fitting TRBD2. The CDR3 contains 18 residues. The germline CDR1 and CDR2 sequences are MNHEY and SVGEGT. The junction had 12 bases not matched to a gene; V was cut back by 5 bases and J by 3 bases. CDR3 nucleotide sequence: TGTGCCAGCAGTCATATGGGTCTTACTAGCGGGGGGGAAGAGACCCAGTACTTC. Translation gives CASSHMGLTSGGEETQYF.

The table lists this clonotype with many counts. This chain joins TRBV5-1 and TRBJ2-3; possibly TRBD2 for D (7 bases). This CDR3 contains 15 residues. The germline V gene has CDR1 SGHRS and CDR2 YFSETQ. V lost 5 bases and J 2 bases, leaving 15 bases between the germline ends. The CDR3, as DNA: TGCGCCAGCAGGCCTGCGGGGGCCTCCACAGATACGCAGTATTTT. Its translation is CASRPAGASTDTQYF.

In this sample, this clonotype is medium-sized. This rearrangement joins TRBV20-1 to TRBJ1-1; no clear D. Germline V lookup: CDR1 DFQATT, CDR2 SNEGSKA (reference sequence). V lost 5 bases, J lost 4 bases, and 11 bases lay in between. The CDR3 totals 12 residues. In nucleotides, the CDR3 is TGCAGTGCTCGGACCGGATTCACTGAAGCTTTCTTT. Its translation is CSARTGFTEAFF.

This clonotype was seen repeatedly, ten times or more. The rearrangement uses TRBV4-2 and TRBJ2-2; D not resolved. Germline CDR1 and CDR2: LGHNA and YNFKEQ. The CDR3 extends over 14 amino acids. The V gene lost 0 bases and the J gene lost 5 bases, with 7 bases spanning the gap. As DNA, the CDR3 is TGTGCCAGCAGCCAAGATGAGGAAACCGGGGAGCTGTTTTTT. Its translation is CASSQDEETGELFF.

This clonotype was observed a handful of times. The gene calls are TRBV6-5 and TRBJ1-1; D is unclear. In germline, CDR1 is MNHEY, CDR2 SVGAGI. V lost 5 bases to trimming and J lost 4 bases, with 8 bases between them. This CDR3 has 12 residues. The CDR3 sequence is CASSRGLTEAFF. In nucleotides, the CDR3 is TGTGCCAGCAGTCGGGGTCTCACTGAAGCTTTCTTT.

This clonotype is large (0.1 to 1%). V usage is TRBV11-2 and J usage is TRBJ2-7; TRBD1 matches at 7 bases. There are 16 residues in the CDR3. J was trimmed by 5 bases and V by 5 bases; bases with no gene match: 15. Germline lookup yields CDR1 SGHAT and CDR2 FQNNGV. This CDR3 reads CASSHRQETGRHEQYF. The CDR3 nucleotides are TGTGCCAGCAGCCACCGCCAAGAGACAGGGCGACACGAGCAGTACTTC. The whole variable domain, filled in from reference TRBV11-2 and TRBJ2-7, reads EAGVAQSPRYKIIEKRQSVAFWCNPISGHATLYWYQQILGQGPKLLIQFQNNGVVDDSQLPKDRFSAERLKGVDSTLKIQPAKLEDSAVYLCASSHRQETGRHEQYFGPGTRLTVT.

This clonotype was seen ten or more times. The J gene is TRBJ2-2, the V gene TRBV7-2, with D possibly being TRBD2 (6 bases). V lost 1 base and J 5 bases, leaving 14 bases between the germline ends. Germline V gene lookup returns CDR1 SGHTA and CDR2 FQGNSA. This CDR3 is built from 16 residues. In nucleotides, the CDR3 is TGTGCCAGCAGCTTAGATGGAGGGACCATGACCGGGGAGCTGTTTTTT. Encoded protein: CASSLDGGTMTGELFF.

This chain uses TRBV7-2 with TRBJ1-2; D not certain. The V gene's germline CDR1 is SGHTA and CDR2 FQGNSA. The CDR3 sequence is 13 residues long. V dropped 2 bases and J dropped 8 bases, with 12 bases sitting between them. In DNA, the CDR3 is TGTGCCAGCAGCTTACTGACCTACGGCGGCTACACCTTC. Translated: CASSLLTYGGYTF.

This clonotype has a count of ten or more. The rearrangement joins TRBV28 to TRBJ2-7; 12 bases are a match to TRBD1. CDR1 MDHEN and CDR2 SYDVKM come from the germline V gene. After removal of 7 bases from V and 6 bases from J, the junction contained 7 bases not matched to a gene. The CDR3 is 14 amino acids. The chain's CDR3 is CASIPGQGASEQYF. DNA of the CDR3: TGTGCCAGCATCCCGGGACAGGGGGCGTCCGAGCAGTACTTC.

This clonotype was counted many times. V is TRBV7-2 and J is TRBJ2-2; D unresolved. V was cut by 5 bases and J by 7 bases, with 8 bases left in between. There are 12 residues in the CDR3. Germline CDR1 is SGHTA and CDR2 is FQGNSA. CDR3 sequence reads: CASSPSFGELFF. The CDR3 DNA is TGTGCCAGCAGCCCGAGTTTCGGGGAGCTGTTTTTT.

Details on this clonotype: A read error may account for a junction end that differs from germline. The rearrangement uses TRBV11-2 and TRBJ2-6; tentatively, D is TRBD1 (5 bases). Germline CDR1 and CDR2: SGHAT and FQNNGV. The CDR3 is 15 residues long. The chain's CDR3 is CVSSFQGPGANVLTF. CDR3 DNA: TGTGTCAGCAGCTTCCAGGGTCCTGGGGCCAACGTCCTGACTTTC.

This clonotype showed up many times. CDR3 DNA: TGCAGTGCTAGACTTCGGACTGGGCTCTATAATTCACCCCTCCACTTT. It encodes CSARLRTGLYNSPLHF. V and J are TRBV20-1 and TRBJ1-6; D is ambiguous. The CDR3 covers 16 residues. The V end was cut by 2 bases, the J end by 3 bases, with 14 bases between. The V gene's germline CDR1 is DFQATT and CDR2 SNEGSKA (reference sequence).

This clonotype was counted only a few times. CDR3 DNA sequence: TGTGCCAGCAGCCAAGCCGGCGGGACTGAAGCTTTCTTT. Translating it yields CASSQAGGTEAFF. V gene TRBV3-1 combines with J gene TRBJ1-1; D gene ambiguous. The CDR3 has 13 residues. Looked up from germline, CDR1 is LGHDT and CDR2 is YNNKEL (reference sequence). Trimming cost V 1 base and J 5 bases, with 8 bases left between them.

This clonotype was seen ten or more times. The genes are TRBV6-1 and TRBJ1-2; weak D call: TRBD1 (6 bases). This CDR3 region has 14 residues. Per germline, CDR1 MNHNS and CDR2 SASEGT. V was trimmed by 5 bases and J by 5 bases, leaving 15 bases between them. In DNA form, the CDR3 reads TGTGCCAGCAGTTGGGGTGGGGGGCCTTATGGCTACACCTTC. Its translation is CASSWGGGPYGYTF.

This clonotype was recorded many times. The chain employs TRBV12-3 or TRBV12-4 and TRBJ1-5, with a weak D call TRBD1 (5 bases). V shed 1 base and J shed 3 bases, with 13 bases lying between them. CDR3 length equals 16 residues. The CDR3 DNA follows: TGTGCCAGCAGTTTAGGGCAGGGCACTGACAATCAGCCCCAGCATTTT. Its protein is CASSLGQGTDNQPQHF.

This clonotype has a count of ten or more. The V call is TRBV3-1, the J call TRBJ1-1; TRBD1 is a possible D gene (5 bases). Trimming removed 1 base at V and 1 base at J, with 13 bases between. The CDR3 loop spans 16 amino acids. Germline assignment: CDR1 LGHDT and CDR2 YNNKEL (reference sequence). In DNA form, the CDR3 reads TGTGCCAGCAGCCAAGGAGGGGTTGGATGGAACACTGAAGCTTTCTTT. Protein product: CASSQGGVGWNTEAFF.

This clonotype was recorded many times. The gene calls are TRBV20-1 and TRBJ2-3; maybe TRBD2 (6 bases). Germline V gives CDR1 DFQATT, CDR2 SNEGSKA (reference sequence). CDR3 length: 15 amino acids. The CDR3 is CSTPGDVIATDTQYF. As DNA, the CDR3 is TGCAGCACACCGGGGGATGTTATAGCAACTGATACGCAGTATTTT.

Only a few counts were recorded for this clonotype. The DNA of the CDR3 is TGTGCCAGCAGTCCCACCGGACTAGCGGGGTTCGCCAATGAGCAGTTCTTC. As protein: CASSPTGLAGFANEQFF. The chain employs TRBV27 and TRBJ2-1, with 12 bases aligning to TRBD2. Unmatched junction bases numbered 11, after V lost 5 bases and J lost 6 bases. This CDR3 has 17 amino acids. From germline, CDR1 is MNHEY and CDR2 SMNVEV (reference sequence).

This clonotype was recorded a few times. The CDR3 DNA reads TGTGCCAGCAGCTTAGAGCGGGGGACTGAAGCTTTCTTT. Its translation is CASSLERGTEAFF. The chain uses TRBV7-9 and TRBJ1-1; maybe TRBD1 (5 bases). The CDR3 totals 13 residues. V shed 1 base and J shed 5 bases, with 8 bases lying between them. Germline CDR1 SEHNR, CDR2 FQNEAQ (reference sequence).